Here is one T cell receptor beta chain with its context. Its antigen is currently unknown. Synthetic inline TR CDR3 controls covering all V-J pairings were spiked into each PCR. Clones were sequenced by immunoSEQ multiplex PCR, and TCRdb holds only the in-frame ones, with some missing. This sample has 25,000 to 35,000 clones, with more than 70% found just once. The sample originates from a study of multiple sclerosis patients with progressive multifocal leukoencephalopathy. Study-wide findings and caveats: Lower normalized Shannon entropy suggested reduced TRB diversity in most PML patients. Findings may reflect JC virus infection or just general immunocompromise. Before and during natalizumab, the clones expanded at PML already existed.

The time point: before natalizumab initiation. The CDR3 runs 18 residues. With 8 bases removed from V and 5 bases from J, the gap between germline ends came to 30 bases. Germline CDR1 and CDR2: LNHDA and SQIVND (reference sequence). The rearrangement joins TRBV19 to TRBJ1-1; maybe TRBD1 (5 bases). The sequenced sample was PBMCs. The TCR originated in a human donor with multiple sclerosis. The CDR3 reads CASQIDTGSLPRGTEAFF. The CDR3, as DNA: TGTGCCAGTCAAATCGATACAGGTTCTCTCCCCCGGGGTACTGAAGCTTTCTTT.